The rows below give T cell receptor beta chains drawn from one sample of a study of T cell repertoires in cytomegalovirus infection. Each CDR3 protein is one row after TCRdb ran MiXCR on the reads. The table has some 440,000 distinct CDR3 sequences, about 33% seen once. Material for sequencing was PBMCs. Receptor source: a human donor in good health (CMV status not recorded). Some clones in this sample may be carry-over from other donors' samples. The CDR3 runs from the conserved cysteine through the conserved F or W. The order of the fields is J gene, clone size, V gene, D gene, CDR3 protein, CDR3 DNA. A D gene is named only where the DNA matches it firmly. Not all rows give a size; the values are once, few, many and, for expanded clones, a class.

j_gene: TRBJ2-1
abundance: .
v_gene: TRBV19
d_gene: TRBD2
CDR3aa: CASSMTAGGPHEQFF
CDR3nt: TGTGCCAGTAGTATGACGGCGGGGGGGCCACATGAGCAGTTCTTC

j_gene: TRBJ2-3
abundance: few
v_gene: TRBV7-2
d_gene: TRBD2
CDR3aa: CASSLTSGLSTDTQYF
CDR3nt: TGTGCCAGCAGCTTGACTAGCGGGCTCTCCACAGATACGCAGTATTTT

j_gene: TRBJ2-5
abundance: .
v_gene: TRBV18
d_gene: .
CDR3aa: CASSPYGTNQETQYF
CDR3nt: TGTGCCAGCTCACCGTACGGGACAAACCAAGAGACCCAGTACTTC

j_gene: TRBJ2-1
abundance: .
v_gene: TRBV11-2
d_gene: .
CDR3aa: CASRFLSAGSYNEQFF
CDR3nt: TGTGCCAGCAGATTCCTTTCTGCGGGGTCCTACAATGAGCAGTTCTTC

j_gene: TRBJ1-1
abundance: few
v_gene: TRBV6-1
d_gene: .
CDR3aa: CASSVQAGLNTEAFF
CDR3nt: TGTGCCAGCAGTGTTCAGGCAGGGCTGAACACTGAAGCTTTCTTT

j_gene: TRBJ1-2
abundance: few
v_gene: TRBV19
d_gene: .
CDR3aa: CASSVDSGRRIYGYTF
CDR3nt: TGTGCCAGTAGTGTTGATTCGGGACGCAGGATCTATGGCTACACCTTC

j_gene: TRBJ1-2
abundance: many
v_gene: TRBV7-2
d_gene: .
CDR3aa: CAGNQAGGNYGYTF
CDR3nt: TGTGCCGGAAACCAGGCGGGGGGGAACTATGGCTACACCTTC

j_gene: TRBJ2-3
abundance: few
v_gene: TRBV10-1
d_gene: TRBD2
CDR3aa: CASSESTTGGTNTQYF
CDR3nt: TGCGCCAGCAGTGAGTCGACAACGGGGGGGACTAATACGCAGTATTTT

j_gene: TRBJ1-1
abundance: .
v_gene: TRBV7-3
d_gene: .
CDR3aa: CASSLTPKGLWNTEAFF
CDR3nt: TGTGCCAGCAGCTTAACTCCGAAAGGGCTATGGAACACTGAAGCTTTCTTT

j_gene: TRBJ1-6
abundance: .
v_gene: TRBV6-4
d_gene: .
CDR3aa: CASSELGRNSPLHF
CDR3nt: TGTGCCAGCAGTGAGCTGGGCCGCAATTCACCCCTCCACTTT

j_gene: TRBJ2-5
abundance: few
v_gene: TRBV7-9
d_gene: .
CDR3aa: CASSLVGQRKETQYF
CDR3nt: TGTGCCAGCAGCTTAGTAGGCCAGAGGAAAGAGACCCAGTACTTC